This is a list of T cell receptor beta chains from one sample in a study of blood T cell repertoires in COVID-19. Profiling relied on immunoSEQ multiplex PCR, and the TCRdb table lists in-frame clones only, not all of them. The data show about 140,000 clones, around 89% seen once. Sequencing input: peripheral blood. Receptor source: a human donor with COVID-19, enrolled during active disease. The donor label of this sample is uncertain. Each CDR3 is given with its conserved first and last residue. A D gene is named only where the DNA matches it firmly. Not all rows give a size; the values are once, few, many and, for expanded clones, a class.

D gene	V gene	clone size	J gene	CDR3 DNA	CDR3 protein
TRBD2	TRBV19	.	TRBJ2-1	TGTGCCAGTAGTATCGGAGGAGTGGGAGGGAATGAGCAGTTCTTC	CASSIGGVGGNEQFF
TRBD2	TRBV2	.	TRBJ2-5	TGTGCCAGCAGGTTAGGACTAGCAATCGCAGCGGCCCAGTACTTC	CASRLGLAIAAAQYF
.	TRBV24-1	.	TRBJ2-5	TGTGCCACCAGTGACCCAACAGAAGAGACCCAGTACTTC	CATSDPTEETQYF
.	TRBV5-3	.	TRBJ2-7	TGTGCCAGAAGCCCTGACGGGGGTCGTCAGTACTTC	CARSPDGGRQYF
.	TRBV25-1	once	TRBJ1-1	TGTGCCAGCAGCTTGGCCGTTGGCATGAACACTGAAGCTTTCTTT	CASSLAVGMNTEAFF
.	TRBV3-1/TRBV3-2	.	TRBJ1-3	TGTGCCAGCAGCCAAGATAGTCTCTCTGGAAACACCATATATTTT	CASSQDSLSGNTIYF
.	TRBV12-3/TRBV12-4	.	TRBJ1-5	TGTGCCAGCAGCCCCCTCCGGTATCAGCCCCAGCATTTT	CASSPLRYQPQHF
TRBD1	TRBV14	.	TRBJ1-4	TGTGCCAGCAGCCACGCTCTGCAGACAGGGAGCGAAAAACTGTTTTTT	CASSHALQTGSEKLFF
.	TRBV27	.	TRBJ2-6	TGTGCCAGCAGTTTATCCGCGAACTGGGCCTCTGGGGCCAACGTCCTGACTTTC	CASSLSANWASGANVLTF
.	TRBV2	.	TRBJ1-5	TGTGCCAGCACAGAACGACCGGGGGGGGGCAATCAGCCCCAGCATTTT	CASTERPGGGNQPQHF
.	TRBV19	.	TRBJ1-2	TGTGCCAGTAGGACAGCCTTACAAGGACCCTCCGTTCGCAGGTTC	CASRTALQGPSVRRF
.	TRBV27	.	TRBJ1-1	TGTGCCAGCAGTTTGATGGGGGAGGGCACTGAAGCTTTCTTT	CASSLMGEGTEAFF
.	TRBV10-2	.	TRBJ1-5	TGCGCCAGCAGTGAGGGAGGCAATCAGCCCCAGCATTTT	CASSEGGNQPQHF
TRBD1	TRBV6-5	.	TRBJ1-1	TGTGCCAGCAGTTGGACAGGGATGAACACTGAAGCTTTCTTT	CASSWTGMNTEAFF
.	TRBV7-9	.	TRBJ1-2	TGTGCCAGCAGCTGGACAGACTCTGGCTACACCTTC	CASSWTDSGYTF
TRBD1	TRBV9	.	TRBJ1-2	TGTGCCAGCAGCATCGGACAGGGAGCGGTTGGCTACACCTTC	CASSIGQGAVGYTF
.	TRBV18	.	TRBJ2-5	TGTGCCAGCTCACCACCCAATCTATCGGAGACCCAGTACTTC	CASSPPNLSETQYF
TRBD1	TRBV9	.	TRBJ1-3	TGTGCCAGCAGCGGGGGGACAGGGGGTGGAAACACCATATATTTT	CASSGGTGGGNTIYF
.	TRBV11-2	.	TRBJ2-1	TGTGCCAGCAGCTCGGAGGACAGCCGACAGTTCTTC	CASSSEDSRQFF
.	TRBV6-5	few	TRBJ1-5	TGTGCCAGCAGTCGTACAGGGAACTCGCCCCAGCATTTT	CASSRTGNSPQHF
TRBD2	TRBV9	.	TRBJ2-7	TGTGCCAGCAGCGCGGGACTAGCGGGAGTTGACGAGCAGTACTTC	CASSAGLAGVDEQYF
TRBD1	TRBV5-6	once	TRBJ1-1	TGTGCCAGCAGCTTGGAGGACAGGCCGGGCCGAATGAACACTGAAGCTTTCTTT	CASSLEDRPGRMNTEAFF
TRBD1	TRBV9	.	TRBJ2-7	TGTGCCAGCAGCGCTCACCCGGGGACAGGGGAAGCGACCGAGCAGTACTTC	CASSAHPGTGEATEQYF
.	TRBV24-1	.	TRBJ2-1	TGTGCCACCAGTGATTTAGGCGGAGGCTCCTACAATGAGCAGTTCTTC	CATSDLGGGSYNEQFF
TRBD1	TRBV19	.	TRBJ1-2	TGTGCCAGTACCGAACCGGGACAGTTCCGCTATGGCTACACCTTC	CASTEPGQFRYGYTF
.	TRBV3-1/TRBV3-2	.	TRBJ2-5	TGTGCCAGCAGCCAAGAAGGGGGTGAGACCCAGTACTTC	CASSQEGGETQYF
TRBD1	TRBV18	.	TRBJ2-7	TGTGCCAGCTCAGGACAGGGTAGGTCGTACGAGCAGTACTTC	CASSGQGRSYEQYF
.	TRBV2	.	TRBJ1-5	TGTGCCAGCAACATACAGTTCAATCAGCCCCAGCATTTT	CASNIQFNQPQHF
.	TRBV15	.	TRBJ1-1	TGTGCCACCAGCAGAGATCCAGGGGCCACTGAAGCTTTCTTT	CATSRDPGATEAFF
TRBD1	TRBV5-4	.	TRBJ2-3	TGTGCCAGCAGCTTTGACAGGGGCAGAGATACGCAGTATTTT	CASSFDRGRDTQYF
.	TRBV7-3	.	TRBJ1-5	TGTGCCAGCAGCTTAGCAGTGGGCCCATTCCCCAATCAGCCCCAGCATTTT	CASSLAVGPFPNQPQHF
TRBD2	TRBV5-6	medium-sized	TRBJ2-1	TGTGCCAGTCCGAGCGGGGGTTACAATGAGCAGTTCTTC	CASPSGGYNEQFF